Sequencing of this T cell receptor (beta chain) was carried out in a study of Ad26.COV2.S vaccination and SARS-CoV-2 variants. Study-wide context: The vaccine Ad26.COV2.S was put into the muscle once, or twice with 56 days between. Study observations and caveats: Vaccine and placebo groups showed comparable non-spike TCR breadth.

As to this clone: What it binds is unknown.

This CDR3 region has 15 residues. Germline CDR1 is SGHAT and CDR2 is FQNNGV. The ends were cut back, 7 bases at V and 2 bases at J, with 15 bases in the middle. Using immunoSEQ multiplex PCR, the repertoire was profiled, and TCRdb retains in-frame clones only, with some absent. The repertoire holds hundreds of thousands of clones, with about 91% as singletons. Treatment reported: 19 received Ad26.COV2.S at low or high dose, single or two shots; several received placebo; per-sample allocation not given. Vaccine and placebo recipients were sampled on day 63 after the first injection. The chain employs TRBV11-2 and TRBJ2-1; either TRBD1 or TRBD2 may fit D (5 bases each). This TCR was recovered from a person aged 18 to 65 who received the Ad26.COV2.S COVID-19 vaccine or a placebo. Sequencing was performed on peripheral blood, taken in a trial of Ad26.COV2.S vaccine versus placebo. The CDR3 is CASNLRDGPYNEQFF. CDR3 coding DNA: TGTGCCAGCAACCTCCGGGACGGCCCCTACAATGAGCAGTTCTTC.